A single sample is the source of the 2 T cell receptor beta chains below, sequenced in a study of immune cell composition in non-small cell lung cancer. Generated by immunoSEQ multiplex PCR, the TCRdb table keeps only in-frame clones and is missing some. Of over 4,500 clones detected, just over 70% appear once; the ten largest clones hold around a tenth. The sample comprised lung tumor tissue. The source is a human donor with non-small cell lung cancer.

This clone was seen just once. The chain combines TRBV5-4 with TRBJ2-2; D may be TRBD2 (6 bases). In germline, CDR1 is SGHNT, CDR2 YYREEE (reference sequence). This CDR3 is built from 15 residues. V lost 3 bases and J lost 0, with 9 bases in between. CDR3: CASSSSVANTGELFF. The DNA of the CDR3 is TGTGCCAGCAGCTCTAGCGTCGCGAACACCGGGGAGCTGTTTTTT.

The V and J genes are TRBV9 and TRBJ2-7; weak D call: TRBD1 (5 bases). The length of the CDR3 is 16 residues. The germline V gene has CDR1 SGDLS and CDR2 YYNGEE. Trimming cost V 0 bases and J 3 bases, with 16 bases left between them. CDR3 in DNA: TGTGCCAGCAGCGTAGCTGGCAGGGATCCTTTCTACGAGCAGTACTTC. Translating it yields CASSVAGRDPFYEQYF. The complete variable domain, with remaining parts taken from reference TRBV9 and TRBJ2-7, reads DSGVTQTPKHLITATGQRVTLRCSPRSGDLSVYWYQQSLDQGLQFLIQYYNGEERAKGNILERFSAQQFPDLHSELNLSSLELGDSALYFCASSVAGRDPFYEQYFGPGTRLTVT.